The entry that follows covers one TCR beta chain sequence. Its antigen is undetermined. These data belong to a study of PD-1 blockade in classical Hodgkin lymphoma. With 7 bases removed from V and 9 bases from J, the gap between germline ends came to 16 bases. CDR1 LNHDA and CDR2 SQIVND come from the germline V gene (reference sequence). The CDR3 runs 13 residues. Study results and caveats: Newly diagnosed patients were reported to exhibit reduced baseline TCR diversity relative to healthy donors. Diversity similar to that of newly diagnosed patients was seen at baseline in complete responders. Although disease activity or prior therapy may be involved, causes of the repertoire differences remain undefined.

Assay: immunoSEQ multiplex PCR; the TCRdb copy retains only in-frame clones and omits some. This table holds nearly 55,000 clones, 81% found once. Every patient experienced relapse after autologous stem cell transplantation, and brentuximab vedotin exposure varied. The rearrangement joins TRBV19 to TRBJ1-5, with no clear D. The receptor was isolated from a human donor with classical Hodgkin lymphoma. Sample: peripheral blood mononuclear cells (PBMCs), taken at baseline. The CDR3 DNA reads TGTGCCAGTAAAGAGACGGGTATGAGGCCCCAGCATTTT. It specifies CASKETGMRPQHF.